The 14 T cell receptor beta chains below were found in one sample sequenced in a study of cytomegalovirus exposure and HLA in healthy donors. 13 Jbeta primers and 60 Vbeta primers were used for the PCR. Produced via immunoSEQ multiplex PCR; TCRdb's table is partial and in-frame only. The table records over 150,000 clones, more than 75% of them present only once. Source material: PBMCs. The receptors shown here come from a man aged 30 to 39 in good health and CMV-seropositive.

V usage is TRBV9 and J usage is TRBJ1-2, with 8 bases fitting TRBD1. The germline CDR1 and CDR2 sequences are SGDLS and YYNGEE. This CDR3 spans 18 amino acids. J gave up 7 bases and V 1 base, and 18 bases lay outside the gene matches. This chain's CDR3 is CASSVSRDSDRASGGYTF. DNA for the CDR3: TGTGCCAGCAGCGTATCGCGTGATTCGGACAGGGCTTCGGGTGGCTACACCTTC. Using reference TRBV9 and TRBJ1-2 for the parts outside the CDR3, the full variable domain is DSGVTQTPKHLITATGQRVTLRCSPRSGDLSVYWYQQSLDQGLQFLIQYYNGEERAKGNILERFSAQQFPDLHSELNLSSLELGDSALYFCASSVSRDSDRASGGYTFGSGTRLTVV.

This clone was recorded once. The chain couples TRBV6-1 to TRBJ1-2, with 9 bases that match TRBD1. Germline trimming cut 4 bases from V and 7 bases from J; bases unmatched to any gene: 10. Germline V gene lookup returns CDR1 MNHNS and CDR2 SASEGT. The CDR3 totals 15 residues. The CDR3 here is CASSVTSGTGFGYTF. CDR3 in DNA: TGTGCCAGCAGTGTGACCTCCGGGACAGGGTTTGGCTACACCTTC.

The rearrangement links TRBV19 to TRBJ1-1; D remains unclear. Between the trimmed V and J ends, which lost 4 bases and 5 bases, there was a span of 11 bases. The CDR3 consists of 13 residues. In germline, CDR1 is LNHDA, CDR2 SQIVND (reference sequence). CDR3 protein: CASSTTPRTEAFF. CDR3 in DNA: TGTGCCAGTAGTACCACACCACGAACTGAAGCTTTCTTT.

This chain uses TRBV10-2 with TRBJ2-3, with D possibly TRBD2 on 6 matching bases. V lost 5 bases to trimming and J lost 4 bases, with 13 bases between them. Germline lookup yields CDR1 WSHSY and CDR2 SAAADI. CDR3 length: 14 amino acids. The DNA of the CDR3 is TGCGCCAGCAGTCTAGCGAATCAAGCAGATACGCAGTATTTT. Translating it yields CASSLANQADTQYF.

The CDR3 DNA sequence: TGTGCCAGCAGCCCCGAGGGACCTAGCGGGGTAATGGGAGAGACCCAGTACTTC. Its translation: CASSPEGPSGVMGETQYF. The gene calls are TRBV5-4 and TRBJ2-5; 9 bases are shared with TRBD2. With V trimmed by 4 bases and J by 4 bases, 17 bases remained unmatched. The CDR3 has 18 residues. Germline loops: CDR1 SGHNT, CDR2 YYREEE (reference sequence).

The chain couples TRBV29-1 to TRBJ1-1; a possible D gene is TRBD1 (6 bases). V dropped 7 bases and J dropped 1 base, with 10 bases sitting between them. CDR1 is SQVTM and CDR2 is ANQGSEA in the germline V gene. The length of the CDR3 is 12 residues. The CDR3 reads CSAPTGNTEAFF. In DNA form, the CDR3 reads TGCAGCGCTCCGACAGGGAACACTGAAGCTTTCTTT.

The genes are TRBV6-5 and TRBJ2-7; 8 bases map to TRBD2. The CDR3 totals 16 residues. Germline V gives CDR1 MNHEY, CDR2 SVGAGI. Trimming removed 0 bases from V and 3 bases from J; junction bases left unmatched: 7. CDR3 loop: CASSYSRLATVYEQYF. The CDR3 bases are TGTGCCAGCAGTTACTCTCGACTAGCGACCGTCTACGAGCAGTACTTC.

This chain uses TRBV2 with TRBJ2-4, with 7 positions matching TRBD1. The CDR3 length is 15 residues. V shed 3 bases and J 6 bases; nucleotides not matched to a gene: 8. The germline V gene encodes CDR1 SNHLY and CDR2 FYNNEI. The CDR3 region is CASSDWTGNLNIQYF. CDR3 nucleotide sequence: TGTGCCAGCAGTGACTGGACAGGAAACCTAAACATTCAGTACTTC.

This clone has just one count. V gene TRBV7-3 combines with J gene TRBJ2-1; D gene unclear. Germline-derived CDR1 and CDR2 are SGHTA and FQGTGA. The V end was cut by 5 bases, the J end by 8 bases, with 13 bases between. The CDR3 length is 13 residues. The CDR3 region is CASSPGLVDEQFF. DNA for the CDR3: TGTGCCAGCAGCCCCGGCCTAGTCGATGAGCAGTTCTTC.

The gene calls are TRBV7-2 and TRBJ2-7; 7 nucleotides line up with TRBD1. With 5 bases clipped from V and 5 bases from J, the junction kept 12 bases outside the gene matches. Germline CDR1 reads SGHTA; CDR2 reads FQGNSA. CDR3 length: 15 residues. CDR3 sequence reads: CASSIRTGPSNEQYF. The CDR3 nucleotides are TGTGCCAGCAGCATTCGGACAGGCCCCTCGAACGAGCAGTACTTC.

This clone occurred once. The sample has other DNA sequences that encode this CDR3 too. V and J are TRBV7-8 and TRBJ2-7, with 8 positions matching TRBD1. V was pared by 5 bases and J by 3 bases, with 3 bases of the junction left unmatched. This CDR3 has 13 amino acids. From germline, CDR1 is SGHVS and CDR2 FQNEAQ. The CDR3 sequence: CASSRDRGYEQYF. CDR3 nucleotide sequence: TGTGCCAGCAGCCGAGACAGGGGCTACGAGCAGTACTTC.

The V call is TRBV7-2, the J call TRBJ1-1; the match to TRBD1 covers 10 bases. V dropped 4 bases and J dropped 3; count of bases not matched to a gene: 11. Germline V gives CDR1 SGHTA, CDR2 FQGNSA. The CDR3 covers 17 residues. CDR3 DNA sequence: TGTGCCAGCAGCTCTCACCGGGACAGGGGTTTGGACACTGAAGCTTTCTTT. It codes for CASSSHRDRGLDTEAFF.

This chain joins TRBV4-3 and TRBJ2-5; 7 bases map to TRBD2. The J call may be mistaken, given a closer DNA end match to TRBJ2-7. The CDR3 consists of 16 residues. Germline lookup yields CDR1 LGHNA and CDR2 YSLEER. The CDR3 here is CASSQREGGGEVEQYF. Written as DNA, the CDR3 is TGCGCCAGCAGCCAGAGGGAGGGAGGAGGGGAGGTCGAGCAGTACTTC.

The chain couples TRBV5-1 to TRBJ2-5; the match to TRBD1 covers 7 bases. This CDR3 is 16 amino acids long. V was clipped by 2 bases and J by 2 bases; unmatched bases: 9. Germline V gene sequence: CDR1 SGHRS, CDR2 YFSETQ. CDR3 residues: CASSLQGWAGQETQYF. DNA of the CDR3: TGCGCCAGCAGCTTACAGGGGTGGGCCGGTCAAGAGACCCAGTACTTC. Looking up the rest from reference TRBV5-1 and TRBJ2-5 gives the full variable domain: KAGVTQTPRYLIKTRGQQVTLSCSPISGHRSVSWYQQTPGQGLQFLFEYFSETQRNKGNFPGRFSGRQFSNSRSEMNVSTLELGDSALYLCASSLQGWAGQETQYFGPGTRLLVL.